This T cell receptor (beta chain) is drawn from a study of OX40 agonist ivuxolimab in advanced cancers. Some clones are missing from TCRdb's copy, which holds only in-frame ones; the method was immunoSEQ multiplex PCR. Of approximately 24,000 clones in the sample, 75% to 85% are singletons; the top ten hold around 2%. This specimen was CD4+ or CD8+ T cells sorted from blood, taken in a trial of the OX40 agonist ivuxolimab. This clonotype was sampled from an adult with an advanced solid tumor such as melanoma, head and neck, liver or kidney cancer.

In DNA, the CDR3 is TGCGCCAGCAGCCAAGCAGGCCAAAGCTCCTACAATGAGCAGTTCTTC. Translating it yields CASSQAGQSSYNEQFF. The V gene is TRBV4-1, the J gene TRBJ2-1, with D hard to call. Germline V CDR1 and CDR2: MGHRA, YSYEKL. Trimming pared 1 base from V and 0 bases from J, leaving 10 bases between. This CDR3 has 16 amino acids.